The source of this TCR beta chain is a study of T-cell reconstitution after alpha-beta-depleted transplantation in children. The sample holds a few counts of this clonotype. Its antigen is undetermined. Study-wide findings and caveats: One year after transplant, T-cell counts and diversity came mostly from newly produced T cells. Reported findings indicate that, about two months after transplant, alpha-beta T cells came from several hundred expanded clones, which were derived from non-depleted graft cells. Some patients showed high day-60 TCRbeta diversity, which derived from surviving recipient T cells and thymic progenitors.

Unique molecular identifiers were incorporated when the TCRbeta library was constructed. TCRdb called the PCR reads again in MiXCR, with one record for every CDR3 protein. The sample consists of 140,000 or so distinct CDR3 sequences, 8% to 10% of them appearing once. The CDR3 contains 16 residues. V shed 3 bases and J 4 bases; nucleotides not matched to a gene: 5. Germline V CDR1 and CDR2: MRHNA, SNTAGT. This chain links TRBV6-4 with TRBJ2-2; 10 bases fit TRBD1. This TCR derives from a female patient under 10 years old who had a stem cell transplant for congenital amegakaryocytic thrombocytopenia, so the T cells may come from the graft donor. The starting material was PBMCs, mostly from graft donor cells, obtained 180 days after TCRalphabeta/CD19-depleted stem cell transplant. The CDR3 DNA reads as TGTGCCAGCAGTGAACTTGGACAGGGGGGCACCGGGGAGCTGTTTTTT. Its protein is CASSELGQGGTGELFF.